Below, 22 T cell receptor beta chains from the same sample are listed, as sequenced in a study of Graves' ophthalmopathy and Graves' hyperthyroidism. From RNA, the CDR3 regions of TCR beta chains were amplified and sequenced. The library came from an HTBI-primed first-round RT-PCR and a second-round multiplex PCR. TCRdb itself ran the multiplex PCR reads through MiXCR, one entry per CDR3 protein. The sample records more than 1,000,000 distinct CDR3 sequences, 35% to 40% being singletons. The sequenced sample was peripheral blood or thyroid tissue (not recorded which). The receptors shown here come from an adult man with Graves' hyperthyroidism.

In this sample, this clonotype turned up many times. The chain joins TRBV7-2 to TRBJ2-7; TRBD1 agrees at 8 bases. The CDR3 sequence is 13 residues long. Per the germline V gene, CDR1 is SGHTA and CDR2 is FQGNSA. V lost 8 bases to trimming and J lost 2 bases; unmatched junction nucleotides: 5. CDR3 coding DNA: TGTGCCAGCGGCGGACAGGGACCCTACGAGCAGTACTTC. It codes for CASGGQGPYEQYF.

This chain links TRBV20-1 with TRBJ1-2; D might be TRBD1 (6 bases). Germline loops: CDR1 DFQATT, CDR2 SNEGSKA (reference sequence). With 1 base removed from V and 8 bases from J, the gap between germline ends came to 11 bases. The CDR3 sequence is 12 residues long. The CDR3 bases are TGCAGTGCTAGAGGATCAGGGGACGGCTACACCTTC. This codes for CSARGSGDGYTF.

This chain joins TRBV11-2 and TRBJ1-6, with 8 bases aligning to TRBD1. V trimming: 4 bases; J trimming: 11 bases; junction bases outside the gene matches: 10. This CDR3 is built from 15 residues. Germline V gene data show CDR1 as SGHAT and CDR2 as FQNNGV. CDR3 amino acids: CASSSPVRQGTPLHF. Here the CDR3 DNA reads TGTGCCAGCAGCTCCCCAGTTAGACAGGGGACACCCCTCCACTTT.

This clonotype was observed at least ten times. This chain joins TRBV7-8 and TRBJ2-5; D gene unclear. V dropped 3 bases and J dropped 5 bases, with 13 bases sitting between them. CDR3 length: 14 amino acids. Per the germline V gene, CDR1 is SGHVS and CDR2 is FQNEAQ. CDR3: CASSFVFGLETQYF. The CDR3 DNA reads as TGTGCCAGCAGCTTCGTTTTCGGGCTGGAGACCCAGTACTTC.

The chain recombines TRBV5-1 with TRBJ1-4, with D possibly TRBD1 on 6 matching bases. Germline V lookup: CDR1 SGHRS, CDR2 YFSETQ. V lost 1 base and J 7 bases, leaving 17 bases between the germline ends. The CDR3 is 16 residues long. DNA of the CDR3: TGCGCCAGCAGCTTGTCTCGCGCGGGGGCCGGTGAAAAACTGTTTTTT. This gives the protein CASSLSRAGAGEKLFF.

This clonotype was observed a few times. The chain couples TRBV3-1 to TRBJ1-4; D is uncertain. Germline loops: CDR1 LGHDT, CDR2 YNNKEL (reference sequence). V was pared by 6 bases and J by 8 bases, with 16 bases between. The CDR3 sequence is 14 residues long. CDR3 in amino acids: CASRPGGFAEKLFF. CDR3 bases: TGTGCCAGCAGGCCCGGAGGATTTGCGGAAAAACTGTTTTTT.

This clonotype appeared many times. V gene TRBV14 combines with J gene TRBJ1-1; D gene unclear. This CDR3 spans 17 amino acids. CDR1 is SGHDN and CDR2 is FVKESK in the germline V gene. V gave up 4 bases and J gave up 0 bases, with 18 bases separating them. The CDR3 region has the DNA TGTGCCAGCAGCCCAATTGTAGGGCCATTCGTGAACACTGAAGCTTTCTTT. Translated: CASSPIVGPFVNTEAFF.

For this clonotype: This clone may be a read error of a much larger clone one base away. V and J are TRBV4-1 and TRBJ2-7; the D gene is possibly TRBD2 (5 bases). The CDR3 runs 13 residues. Germline V gene lookup returns CDR1 MGHRA and CDR2 YSYEKL. The CDR3 nucleotides are TGCGCCAGCAGCCAAGAGGCGGGCTACGGGCAGTACTTC. Residues: CASSQEAGYGQYF.

This clonotype was detected ten times or more. The V gene is TRBV6-5, the J gene TRBJ1-6; D remains ambiguous. This CDR3 region has 15 residues. Trimming shortened V by 8 bases and J by 8 bases, and 19 bases separated the two germline ends. The germline CDR1 and CDR2 sequences are MNHEY and SVGAGI. For the CDR3, the DNA is TGTGCCAGCCGTGCTTTAGGCCTTTCAGATTCACCCCTCCACTTT. Amino acids: CASRALGLSDSPLHF.

This clonotype is a singleton in its sample. A single base separates this from a much larger clone, so it may be a read error. This sequence joins TRBV29-1 and TRBJ1-1, with TRBD1 as a possible D gene (5 bases). Germline V gene sequence: CDR1 SQVTM, CDR2 ANQGSEA. V gave up 4 bases and J gave up 4 bases, with 13 bases separating them. The CDR3 has 13 amino acids. Here the CDR3 reads CSVARGRSTEAFF. The CDR3, as DNA: TGCAGCGTTGCCCGGGGCAGGAGCACTGAAGCTTTCTTT.

This clonotype showed up many times. The chain has TRBV2 and TRBJ1-4; D uncertain. Trimming took off 8 bases at V and 7 bases at J, with 5 bases between the two ends. CDR3 length equals 10 residues. Germline-derived CDR1 and CDR2 are SNHLY and FYNNEI. The CDR3: CASWGEKLFF. The CDR3 DNA sequence: TGTGCCAGCTGGGGTGAAAAACTGTTTTTT.

The chain couples TRBV10-3 to TRBJ1-5; D gene ambiguous. Germline loops: CDR1 ENHRY, CDR2 SYGVKD. This CDR3 has 18 amino acids. The V end was cut by 10 bases, the J end by 2 bases, with 27 bases between. The CDR3 DNA reads TGTGCCACCCGGGAGTTTCCAACTACCTCAATCCGCAATCAGCCCCAGCATTTT. Translating gives CATREFPTTSIRNQPQHF.

The rearrangement uses TRBV15 and TRBJ2-7; TRBD2 agrees at 11 bases. Germline CDR1 LNHNV, CDR2 YYDKDF (reference sequence). The V segment lost 1 base and the J segment 6 bases; nucleotides outside the gene matches: 8. The CDR3 runs to 16 residues. The DNA for the CDR3 is TGTGCCACCAGCAGAGGAGGACTAGCGGGTACCGGCGAGCAGTACTTC. Translating it yields CATSRGGLAGTGEQYF.

At least ten counts were recorded for this clonotype. The chain joins TRBV20-1 to TRBJ1-1, with unresolved D. The CDR3 is 11 amino acids. The V and J ends lost 6 bases and 5 bases respectively, with 10 bases between them. The germline V gene encodes CDR1 DFQATT and CDR2 SNEGSKA (reference sequence). The CDR3 loop reads CSAELQTEAFF. The CDR3 DNA reads TGCAGTGCCGAACTTCAGACTGAAGCTTTCTTT.

Many counts were recorded for this clonotype. The chain couples TRBV24-1 to TRBJ2-2; tentative D call: TRBD1 (6 bases). From germline, CDR1 is KGHDR and CDR2 SFDVKD. There are 15 residues in the CDR3. V was clipped by 5 bases and J by 2 bases, with 11 bases between them. This chain's CDR3 is CATSGGQKNTGELFF. The CDR3 nucleotides read TGTGCCACCAGTGGAGGACAGAAAAACACCGGGGAGCTGTTTTTT.

In its sample, this clonotype was seen many times. This sequence joins TRBV20-1 and TRBJ1-6; 9 bases align to TRBD1. This CDR3 region has 15 residues. Germline lookup yields CDR1 DFQATT and CDR2 SNEGSKA (reference sequence). Trimming removed 6 bases from V and 6 bases from J; junction bases left unmatched: 9. This CDR3 reads CSARTGTGSNSPLHF. The CDR3 region has the DNA TGCAGTGCAAGAACCGGGACAGGGTCTAATTCACCCCTCCACTTT.

This clonotype occurred many times. The DNA for the CDR3 is TGCAGTGCTCAGGACACCGATAAGTCCTACGAGCAGTACTTC. Translating it yields CSAQDTDKSYEQYF. The V and J genes are TRBV20-1 and TRBJ2-7; a weak D match, TRBD1 (5 bases). Between the trimmed V and J ends, which lost 5 bases and 1 base, there was a span of 15 bases. Germline CDR1 and CDR2: DFQATT and SNEGSKA (reference sequence). The CDR3 extends over 14 amino acids.

A note on this clonotype: This clone may be a read error of a much larger clone one base away. V and J are TRBV9 and TRBJ2-5, with a possible D match to TRBD2 (7 bases). Germline V gene data show CDR1 as SGDLS and CDR2 as YYNGEE. There are 13 residues in the CDR3. V shed 4 bases and J shed 13 bases, with 20 bases lying between them. The CDR3 protein is CASSQITGGPRYF. The CDR3 bases are TGTGCCAGCAGCCAAATCACCGGGGGGCCCAGGTACTTC.

The chain has TRBV18 and TRBJ2-7; 7 bases fit TRBD1. The CDR3 loop spans 13 amino acids. The V gene end was trimmed by 2 bases and the J gene end by 4 bases; junction bases not matched to a gene: 2. Per the germline V gene, CDR1 is KGHSH and CDR2 is LQKENI. The CDR3 nucleotides read TGTGCCAGCTCACCAGCCAGGGGGTACGAGCAGTACTTC. Translating it yields CASSPARGYEQYF.

There are many counts of this clonotype. The chain recombines TRBV5-5 with TRBJ1-2, with a weak D call TRBD1 (6 bases). The CDR3 is 14 residues long. V lost 6 bases, J lost 7 bases, and 19 bases lay in between. Germline CDR1 reads SGHKS; CDR2 reads YYEKEE (reference sequence). CDR3 in DNA: TGTGCCAGCATGACCCACAGGGTTGGGGTTGGCTACACCTTC. Translation: CASMTHRVGVGYTF.

The V and J genes are TRBV28 and TRBJ1-2; D might be TRBD1 (6 bases). V shed 3 bases and J shed 3 bases, with 14 bases lying between them. This CDR3 contains 15 residues. CDR1 MDHEN and CDR2 SYDVKM come from the germline V gene. CDR3 bases: TGTGCCAGCAGTTTTACAGGGTTAGTTGACTATGGCTACACCTTC. Its protein is CASSFTGLVDYGYTF.

This clonotype was recorded many times. The gene calls are TRBV10-3 and TRBJ2-2; D call uncertain. This CDR3 region has 14 residues. CDR1 is ENHRY and CDR2 is SYGVKD in the germline V gene. The V end lost 3 bases, the J end lost 8 bases, and 13 bases lay between the germline ends. This chain's CDR3 is CAISDSENLGELFF. The CDR3 region has the DNA TGTGCCATCAGTGACTCGGAGAATTTGGGGGAGCTGTTTTTT.